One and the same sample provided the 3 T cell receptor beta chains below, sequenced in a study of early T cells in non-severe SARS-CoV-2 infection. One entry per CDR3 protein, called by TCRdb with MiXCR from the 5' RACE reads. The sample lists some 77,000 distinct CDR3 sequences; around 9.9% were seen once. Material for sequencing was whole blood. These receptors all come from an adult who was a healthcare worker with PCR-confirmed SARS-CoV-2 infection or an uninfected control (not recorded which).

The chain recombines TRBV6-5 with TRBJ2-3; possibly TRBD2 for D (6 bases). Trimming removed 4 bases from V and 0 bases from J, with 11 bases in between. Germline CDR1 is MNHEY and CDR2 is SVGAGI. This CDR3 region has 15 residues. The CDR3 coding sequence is TGTGCCAGCAGTTTTACTAGCACTAGCACAGATACGCAGTATTTT. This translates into CASSFTSTSTDTQYF.

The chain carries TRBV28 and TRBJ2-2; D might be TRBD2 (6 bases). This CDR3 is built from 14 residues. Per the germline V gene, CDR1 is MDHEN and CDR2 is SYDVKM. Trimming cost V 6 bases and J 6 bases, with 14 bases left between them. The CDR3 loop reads CASSFRLVPGELFF. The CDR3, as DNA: TGTGCCAGCAGCTTTCGACTAGTCCCCGGGGAGCTGTTTTTT.

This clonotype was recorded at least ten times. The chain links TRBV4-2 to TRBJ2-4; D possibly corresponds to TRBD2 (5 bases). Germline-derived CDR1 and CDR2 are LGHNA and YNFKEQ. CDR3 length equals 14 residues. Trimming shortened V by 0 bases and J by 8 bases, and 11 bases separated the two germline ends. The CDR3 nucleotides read TGTGCCAGCAGCCAAGATCGAGGGAATGACATTCAGTACTTC. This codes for CASSQDRGNDIQYF.